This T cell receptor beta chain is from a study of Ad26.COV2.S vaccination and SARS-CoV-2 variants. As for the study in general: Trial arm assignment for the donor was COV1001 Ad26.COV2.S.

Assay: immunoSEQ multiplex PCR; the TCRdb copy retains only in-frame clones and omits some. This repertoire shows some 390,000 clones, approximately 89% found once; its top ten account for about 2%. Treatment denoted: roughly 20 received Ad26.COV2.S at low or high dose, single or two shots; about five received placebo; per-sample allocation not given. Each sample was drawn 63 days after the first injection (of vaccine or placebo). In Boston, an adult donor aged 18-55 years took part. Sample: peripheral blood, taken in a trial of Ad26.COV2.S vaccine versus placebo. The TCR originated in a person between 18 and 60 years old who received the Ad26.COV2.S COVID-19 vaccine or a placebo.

The CDR3 coding sequence is TGTGCCAGCAGCTTCCCTCTAGACGCCAGCACAGATACGCAGTATTTT. Its protein is CASSFPLDASTDTQYF. The chain has TRBV13 and TRBJ2-3; D remains ambiguous. This CDR3 comprises 16 residues. Deletions cut 3 bases from V and 0 bases from J, with 13 bases between. Per germline, CDR1 PRHDT and CDR2 FYEKMQ (reference sequence).